Shown below are 21 T cell receptor beta chains from a single sample sequenced in a study of blood T cell repertoires in COVID-19. Assay used: immunoSEQ multiplex PCR; TCRdb lists only in-frame clones, some missing. The sample lists roughly 190,000 clones; 85% to 95% were seen once. The sequenced sample consisted of peripheral blood. Receptor source: a man aged 25 to 40 with COVID-19, enrolled during active disease.

The chain uses TRBV28 and TRBJ2-3; perhaps TRBD2 as D (6 bases). V was clipped by 2 bases and J by 0 bases, with 12 bases between them. CDR3 size: 16 residues. The germline CDR1 and CDR2 sequences are MDHEN and SYDVKM. CDR3 in amino acids: CASSLAMGGSTDTQYF. CDR3 bases: TGTGCCAGCAGTTTAGCCATGGGAGGAAGCACAGATACGCAGTATTTT.

The V call is TRBV19, the J call TRBJ2-2; TRBD1 agrees at 7 bases. Germline V gives CDR1 LNHDA, CDR2 SQIVND (reference sequence). J lost 5 bases, V lost 7 bases, and 16 bases had no gene match. This CDR3 spans 17 amino acids. The DNA of the CDR3 is TGTGCCAGTACCCTAGACTCGGGACAGAGTATAACCGGGGAGCTGTTTTTT. It encodes CASTLDSGQSITGELFF.

The CDR3 DNA is TGTGCCTGGAATGGTGGTGTCGGAGCTTTCTTT. Translated: CAWNGGVGAFF. The chain combines TRBV30 with TRBJ1-1, with D uncertain. The germline V and J ends were trimmed by 4 bases and 10 bases, with 13 bases remaining between them. CDR3 length equals 11 residues. Germline V lookup: CDR1 GTSNPN, CDR2 SVGIG (reference sequence).

This chain joins TRBV9 and TRBJ2-3; 8 nucleotides line up with TRBD2. Per germline, CDR1 SGDLS and CDR2 YYNGEE. J gave up 4 bases and V 5 bases, and 9 bases lay outside the gene matches. The CDR3 spans 15 residues. CDR3 region: CASRPSGGQADTQYF. The CDR3 DNA reads TGTGCCAGCAGACCAAGCGGGGGCCAGGCAGATACGCAGTATTTT.

V and J are TRBV6-6 and TRBJ2-2; 13 bases are shared with TRBD2. The V segment lost 1 base and the J segment 6 bases; nucleotides outside the gene matches: 2. The CDR3 is 16 residues long. The germline CDR1 and CDR2 sequences are MNHNY and SVGAGI (reference sequence). The CDR3 sequence is CASSYWTSGGPGELFF. For the CDR3, the DNA is TGTGCCAGCAGTTACTGGACTAGCGGGGGTCCCGGGGAGCTGTTTTTT.

This clone was observed a single time. This chain uses TRBV4-1 with TRBJ1-2; tentatively, D is TRBD1 (6 bases). Per germline, CDR1 MGHRA and CDR2 YSYEKL. The CDR3 is made up of 16 amino acids. Between the trimmed V and J ends, which lost 1 base and 0 bases, there was a span of 12 bases. The CDR3 is CASSQGWQGTNYGYTF. CDR3 nucleotide sequence: TGCGCCAGCAGCCAAGGCTGGCAGGGGACTAACTATGGCTACACCTTC.

The chain recombines TRBV2 with TRBJ1-1; D ambiguous. CDR3 length: 13 residues. Germline V lookup: CDR1 SNHLY, CDR2 FYNNEI. Deletions cut 6 bases from V and 2 bases from J, with 10 bases between. The CDR3 DNA reads as TGTGCCAGCAGGACACAAAGAAACACTGAAGCTTTCTTT. Translated: CASRTQRNTEAFF.

The chain recombines TRBV28 with TRBJ1-5; 7 bases fit TRBD1. Germline V gene sequence: CDR1 MDHEN, CDR2 SYDVKM. Trimming removed 6 bases from V and 1 base from J; junction bases left unmatched: 9. The CDR3 is made up of 16 amino acids. The CDR3 nucleotides are TGTGCCAGCAGCTCCCCTACAGGGGTGAGCAATCAGCCCCAGCATTTT. This gives the protein CASSSPTGVSNQPQHF.

The chain joins TRBV7-6 to TRBJ2-1, with D perhaps TRBD1 (6 bases). CDR1 is SGHVS, CDR2 FNYEAQ, per germline. This CDR3 is 16 amino acids long. V lost 2 bases and J 7 bases, leaving 18 bases between the germline ends. CDR3 sequence reads: CASSLSLQGFRNEQFF. CDR3 DNA: TGTGCCAGCAGCTTATCCTTACAGGGATTTAGAAATGAGCAGTTCTTC. Full variable domain (missing parts from reference TRBV7-6 and TRBJ2-1): GAGVSQSPRYKVTKRGQDVALRCDPISGHVSLYWYRQALGQGPEFLTYFNYEAQQDKSGLPNDRFSAERPEGSISTLTIQRTEQRDSAMYRCASSLSLQGFRNEQFFGPGTRLTVL.

This clone showed up just a few times. The chain carries TRBV6-5 and TRBJ1-6; D unclear. Germline loops: CDR1 MNHEY, CDR2 SVGAGI. The V and J ends lost 0 bases and 10 bases respectively, with 13 bases between them. This CDR3 is 15 amino acids long. The CDR3 DNA sequence: TGTGCCAGCAGTTACTCCGAAAGTCCGGGGTCACCCCTCCACTTT. It codes for CASSYSESPGSPLHF.

The chain uses TRBV10-3 and TRBJ2-3; D not certain. The CDR3 has 13 residues. Germline V lookup: CDR1 ENHRY, CDR2 SYGVKD. V lost 2 bases and J lost 6, with 9 bases in between. The CDR3 loop reads CAISEVAADTQYF. The CDR3 nucleotides are TGTGCCATCAGTGAGGTAGCAGCGGATACGCAGTATTTT.

CDR3 residues: CASSSGRGGGTGELFF. The CDR3 DNA sequence: TGTGCCAGTAGTTCGGGACGGGGGGGAGGCACCGGGGAGCTGTTTTTT. This sequence joins TRBV19 and TRBJ2-2; 8 positions match TRBD2. The CDR3 spans 16 residues. The junction had 9 bases not matched to a gene; V was cut back by 5 bases and J by 4 bases. Germline V gene sequence: CDR1 LNHDA, CDR2 SQIVND (reference sequence).

The J gene is TRBJ1-4, the V gene TRBV3-1 (or the pseudogene TRBV3-2); no clear D. Trimming removed 1 base at V and 6 bases at J, with 18 bases between. CDR1 and CDR2 (germline): LGHDT, YNNKEL (reference sequence). This CDR3 is 17 amino acids long. The CDR3 loop reads CASSQASGAAVHEKLFF. In DNA, the CDR3 is TGTGCCAGCAGCCAAGCGTCTGGCGCGGCAGTCCATGAAAAACTGTTTTTT.

The V and J genes are TRBV30 and TRBJ1-1; D gene ambiguous. From germline, CDR1 is GTSNPN and CDR2 SVGIG (reference sequence). The CDR3 runs 13 residues. Deletions cut 2 bases from V and 7 bases from J, with 14 bases between. DNA for the CDR3: TGTGCCTGGAGTTTCACCGGAGCAAGTGAAGCTTTCTTT. The encoded protein is CAWSFTGASEAFF.

This chain joins TRBV21-1 and TRBJ1-2; the D segment call TRBD1 is taken from the table without a DNA check. TRBV21-1 constitutes a pseudogene. There are 17 residues in the CDR3. The CDR3 spells CASSNRDRVNQNYGYTF. As DNA, the CDR3 is TGTGCCAGCAGCAACCGGGACAGGGTGAATCAGAACTATGGCTACACCTTC.

The table lists this clone with a few counts. The genes are TRBV4-1 and TRBJ2-2; 12 bases fit TRBD1. Germline-derived CDR1 and CDR2 are MGHRA and YSYEKL. V lost 3 bases to trimming and J lost 0 bases; unmatched junction nucleotides: 5. The CDR3 spans 18 residues. The CDR3 here is CASSHTGTGGANTGELFF. For the CDR3, the DNA is TGCGCCAGCAGCCATACCGGGACAGGGGGCGCGAACACCGGGGAGCTGTTTTTT.

This clone was seen a few times. The chain has TRBV6-5 and TRBJ1-4, with 10 bases fitting TRBD1. V gave up 7 bases and J gave up 6 bases; unmatched junction bases: 5. Germline CDR1 reads MNHEY; CDR2 reads SVGAGI. The CDR3 has 14 residues. CDR3 amino acids: CASKFGTGDEKLFF. The DNA for the CDR3 is TGTGCCAGCAAATTTGGGACAGGGGATGAAAAACTGTTTTTT.

The chain has TRBV3-1 (or the pseudogene TRBV3-2) and TRBJ1-2; 10 bases are a match to TRBD1. The V gene end was trimmed by 4 bases and the J gene end by 4 bases; junction bases not matched to a gene: 6. The V gene's germline CDR1 is LGHDT and CDR2 YNNKEL (reference sequence). The CDR3 sequence is 15 residues long. CDR3 in DNA: TGTGCCAGCAGCCTCTCGGGACAGGGGTTCTATGGCTACACCTTC. Its translation is CASSLSGQGFYGYTF.

This chain links TRBV6-5 with TRBJ1-1; TRBD1 is a possible D gene (6 bases). Trimming cost V 6 bases and J 5 bases, with 16 bases left between them. The CDR3 totals 14 residues. Looked up from germline, CDR1 is MNHEY and CDR2 is SVGAGI. The CDR3 spells CASSQGYTWTEAFF. CDR3 bases: TGTGCCAGCAGCCAGGGGTATACTTGGACTGAAGCTTTCTTT.

The gene calls are TRBV4-1 and TRBJ2-7; D is perhaps TRBD1 (6 bases). The V end lost 3 bases, the J end lost 5 bases, and 20 bases lay between the germline ends. CDR3 length: 16 residues. Looked up from germline, CDR1 is MGHRA and CDR2 is YSYEKL. CDR3 in DNA: TGCGCCAGCAGCCAGGCAGGGACATTGAATCGGAACGAGCAGTACTTC. This codes for CASSQAGTLNRNEQYF.

The gene calls are TRBV6-5 and TRBJ1-1; D not resolved. Germline CDR1 and CDR2: MNHEY and SVGAGI. Deletions cut 0 bases from V and 7 bases from J, with 12 bases between. The CDR3 loop spans 14 amino acids. In nucleotides, the CDR3 is TGTGCCAGCAGTTACTCGGTTATCGGTTTTGAAGCTTTCTTT. Residues: CASSYSVIGFEAFF.